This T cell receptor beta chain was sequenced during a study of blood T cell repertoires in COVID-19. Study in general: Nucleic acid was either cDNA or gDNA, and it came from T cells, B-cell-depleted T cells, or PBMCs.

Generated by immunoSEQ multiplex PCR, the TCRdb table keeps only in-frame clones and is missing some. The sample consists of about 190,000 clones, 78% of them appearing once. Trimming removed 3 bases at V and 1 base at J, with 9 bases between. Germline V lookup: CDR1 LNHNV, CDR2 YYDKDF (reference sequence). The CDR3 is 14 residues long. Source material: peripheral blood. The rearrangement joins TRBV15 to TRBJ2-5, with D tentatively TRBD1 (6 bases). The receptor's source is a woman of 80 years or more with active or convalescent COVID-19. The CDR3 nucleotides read TGTGCCACCAGCAGGGACAGATTCCAAGAGACCCAGTACTTC. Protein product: CATSRDRFQETQYF.